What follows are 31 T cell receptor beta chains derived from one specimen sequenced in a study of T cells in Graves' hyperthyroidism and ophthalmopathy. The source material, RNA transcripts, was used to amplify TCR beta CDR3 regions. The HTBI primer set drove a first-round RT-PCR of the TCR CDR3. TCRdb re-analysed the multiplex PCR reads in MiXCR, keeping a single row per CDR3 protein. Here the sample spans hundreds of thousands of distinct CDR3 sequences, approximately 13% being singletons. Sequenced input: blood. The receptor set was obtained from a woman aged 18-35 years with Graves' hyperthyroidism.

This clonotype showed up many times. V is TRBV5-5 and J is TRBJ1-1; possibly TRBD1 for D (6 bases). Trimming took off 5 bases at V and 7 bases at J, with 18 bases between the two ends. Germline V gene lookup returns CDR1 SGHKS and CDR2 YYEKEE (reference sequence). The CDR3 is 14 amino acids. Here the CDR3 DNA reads TGTGCCAGCAGTTCTGACAGGCTCAGCTATGAAGCTTTCTTT. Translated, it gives CASSSDRLSYEAFF.

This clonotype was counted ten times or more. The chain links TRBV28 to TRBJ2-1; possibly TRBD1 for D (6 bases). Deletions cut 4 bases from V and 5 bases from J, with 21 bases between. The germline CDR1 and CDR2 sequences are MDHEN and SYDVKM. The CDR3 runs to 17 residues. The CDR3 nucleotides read TGTGCCAGCAGTTCAATATCAGGGGATTCATCAGACAATGAGCAGTTCTTC. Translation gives CASSSISGDSSDNEQFF.

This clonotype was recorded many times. The CDR3 here is CASSDSGRDTQYF. The CDR3 DNA follows: TGTGCCAGCAGCGATAGCGGGAGAGATACGCAGTATTTT. The chain is built from TRBV7-3 and TRBJ2-3; 9 bases are a match to TRBD2. The CDR3 has 13 amino acids. From germline, CDR1 is SGHTA and CDR2 FQGTGA. V gave up 5 bases and J gave up 5 bases; unmatched junction bases: 2.

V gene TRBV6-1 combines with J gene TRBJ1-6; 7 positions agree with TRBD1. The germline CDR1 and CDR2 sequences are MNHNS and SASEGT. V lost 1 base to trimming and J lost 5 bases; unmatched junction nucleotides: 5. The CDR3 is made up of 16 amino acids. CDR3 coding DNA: TGTGCCAGCAGTGAAGGGGCAGGGGGGAATAATTCACCCCTCCACTTT. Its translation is CASSEGAGGNNSPLHF.

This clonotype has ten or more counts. CDR3 sequence: CASSSGLSSGNTIYF. Here the CDR3 DNA reads TGTGCCAGCAGTTCCGGACTTAGCTCTGGAAACACCATATATTTT. This chain joins TRBV12-3 or TRBV12-4 and TRBJ1-3; D remains ambiguous. V was cut by 4 bases and J by 0 bases, with 10 bases left in between. The CDR3 length is 15 residues.

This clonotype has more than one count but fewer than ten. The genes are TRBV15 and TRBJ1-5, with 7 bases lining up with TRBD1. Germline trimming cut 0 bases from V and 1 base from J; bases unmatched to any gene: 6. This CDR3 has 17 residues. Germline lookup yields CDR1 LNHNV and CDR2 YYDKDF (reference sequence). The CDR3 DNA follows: TGTGCCACCAGCAGAGACCCCAGGGGGGCCAGCAATCAGCCCCAGCATTTT. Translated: CATSRDPRGASNQPQHF.

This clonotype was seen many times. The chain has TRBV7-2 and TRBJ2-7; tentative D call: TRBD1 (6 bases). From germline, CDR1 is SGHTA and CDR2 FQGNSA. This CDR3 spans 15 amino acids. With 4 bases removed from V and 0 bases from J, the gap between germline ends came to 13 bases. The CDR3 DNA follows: TGTGCCAGCAGCTACGACAGGACCAGCTCCTACGAGCAGTACTTC. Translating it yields CASSYDRTSSYEQYF.

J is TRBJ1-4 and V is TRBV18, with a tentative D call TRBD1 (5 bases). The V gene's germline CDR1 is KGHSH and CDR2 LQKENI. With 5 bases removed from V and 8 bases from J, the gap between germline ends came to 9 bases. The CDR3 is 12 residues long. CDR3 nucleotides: TGTGCCAGCTCAGGGGACCGGGAAAAACTGTTTTTT. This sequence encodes CASSGDREKLFF.

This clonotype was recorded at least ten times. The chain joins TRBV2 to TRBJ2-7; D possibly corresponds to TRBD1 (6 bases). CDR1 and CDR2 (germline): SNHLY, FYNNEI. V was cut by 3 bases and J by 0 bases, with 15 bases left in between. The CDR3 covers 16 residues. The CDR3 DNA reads TGTGCCAGCAGTGATTCAGGGGCTTATGGCTCCTACGAGCAGTACTTC. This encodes CASSDSGAYGSYEQYF. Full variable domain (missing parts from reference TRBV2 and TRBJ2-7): EPEVTQTPSHQVTQMGQEVILRCVPISNHLYFYWYRQILGQKVEFLVSFYNNEISEKSEIFDDQFSVERPDGSNFTLKIRSTKLEDSAMYFCASSDSGAYGSYEQYFGPGTRLTVT.

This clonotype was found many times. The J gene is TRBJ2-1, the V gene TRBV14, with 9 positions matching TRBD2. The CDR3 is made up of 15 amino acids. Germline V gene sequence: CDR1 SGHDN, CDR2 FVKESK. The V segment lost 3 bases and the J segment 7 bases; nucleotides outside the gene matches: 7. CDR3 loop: CASSQRLAVYNEQFF. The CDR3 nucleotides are TGTGCCAGCAGCCAGAGACTAGCGGTGTATAATGAGCAGTTCTTC.

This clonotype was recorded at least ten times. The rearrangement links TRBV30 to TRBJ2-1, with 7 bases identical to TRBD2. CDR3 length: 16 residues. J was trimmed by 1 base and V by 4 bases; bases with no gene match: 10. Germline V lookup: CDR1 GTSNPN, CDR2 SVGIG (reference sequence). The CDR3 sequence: CAWTGVAGVSYNEQFF. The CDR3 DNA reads TGTGCCTGGACTGGGGTCGCGGGAGTGTCCTACAATGAGCAGTTCTTC.

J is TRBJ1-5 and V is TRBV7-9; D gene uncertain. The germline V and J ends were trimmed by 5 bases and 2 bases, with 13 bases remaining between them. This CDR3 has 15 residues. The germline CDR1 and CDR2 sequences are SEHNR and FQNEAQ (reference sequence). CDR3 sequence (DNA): TGTGCCAGCAGCCAAGATCCCGGGGGCAATCAGCCCCAGCATTTT. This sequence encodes CASSQDPGGNQPQHF.

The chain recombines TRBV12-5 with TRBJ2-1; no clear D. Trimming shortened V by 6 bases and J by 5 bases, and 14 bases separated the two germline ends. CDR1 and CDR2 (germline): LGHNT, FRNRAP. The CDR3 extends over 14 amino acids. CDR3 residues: CASGTGTWDNEQFF. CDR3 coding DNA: TGTGCTAGTGGGACGGGCACCTGGGACAATGAGCAGTTCTTC.

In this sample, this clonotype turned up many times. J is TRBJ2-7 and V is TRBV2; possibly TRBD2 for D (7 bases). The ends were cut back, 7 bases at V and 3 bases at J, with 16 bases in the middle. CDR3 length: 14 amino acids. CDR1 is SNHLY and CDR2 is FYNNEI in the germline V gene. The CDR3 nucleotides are TGTGCCAGCATGGGGGGGCGCCACAACTACGAGCAGTACTTC. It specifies CASMGGRHNYEQYF.

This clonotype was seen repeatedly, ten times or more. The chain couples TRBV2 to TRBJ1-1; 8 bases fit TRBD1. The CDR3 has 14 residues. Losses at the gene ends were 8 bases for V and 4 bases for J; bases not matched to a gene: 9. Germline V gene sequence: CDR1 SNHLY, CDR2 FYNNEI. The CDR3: CASEVQGASTEAFF. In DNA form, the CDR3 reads TGTGCCAGCGAGGTTCAGGGGGCGAGCACTGAAGCTTTCTTT. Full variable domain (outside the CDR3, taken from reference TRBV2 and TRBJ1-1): EPEVTQTPSHQVTQMGQEVILRCVPISNHLYFYWYRQILGQKVEFLVSFYNNEISEKSEIFDDQFSVERPDGSNFTLKIRSTKLEDSAMYFCASEVQGASTEAFFGQGTRLTVV.

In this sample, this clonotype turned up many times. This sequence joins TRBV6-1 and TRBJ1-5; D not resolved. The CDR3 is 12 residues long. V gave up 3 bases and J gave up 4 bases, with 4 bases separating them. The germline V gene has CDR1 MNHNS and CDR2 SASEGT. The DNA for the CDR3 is TGTGCCAGCAGTGACTTTAATCAGCCCCAGCATTTT. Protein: CASSDFNQPQHF.

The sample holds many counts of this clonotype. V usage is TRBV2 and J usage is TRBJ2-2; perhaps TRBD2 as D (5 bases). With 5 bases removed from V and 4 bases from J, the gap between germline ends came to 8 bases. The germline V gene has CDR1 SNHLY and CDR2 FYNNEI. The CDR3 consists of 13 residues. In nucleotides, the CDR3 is TGTGCCAGCAGTACGGAGGCCACCGGGGAGCTGTTTTTT. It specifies CASSTEATGELFF.

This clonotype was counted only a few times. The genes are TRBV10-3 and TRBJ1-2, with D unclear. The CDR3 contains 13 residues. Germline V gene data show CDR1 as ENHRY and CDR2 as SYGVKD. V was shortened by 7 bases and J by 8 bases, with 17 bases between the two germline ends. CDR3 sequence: CAINSGGLGGYTF. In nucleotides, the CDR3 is TGTGCCATCAACTCGGGAGGGCTTGGCGGCTACACCTTC.

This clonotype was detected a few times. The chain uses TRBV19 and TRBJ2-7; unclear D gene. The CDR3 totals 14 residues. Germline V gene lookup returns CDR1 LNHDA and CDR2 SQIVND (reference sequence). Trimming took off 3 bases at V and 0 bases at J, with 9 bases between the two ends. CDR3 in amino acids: CASSIGQASYEQYF. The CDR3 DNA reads TGTGCCAGTAGTATCGGGCAGGCCTCCTACGAGCAGTACTTC. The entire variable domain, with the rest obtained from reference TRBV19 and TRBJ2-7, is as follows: DGGITQSPKYLFRKEGQNVTLSCEQNLNHDAMYWYRQDPGQGLRLIYYSQIVNDFQKGDIAEGYSVSREKKESFPLTVTSAQKNPTAFYLCASSIGQASYEQYFGPGTRLTVT.

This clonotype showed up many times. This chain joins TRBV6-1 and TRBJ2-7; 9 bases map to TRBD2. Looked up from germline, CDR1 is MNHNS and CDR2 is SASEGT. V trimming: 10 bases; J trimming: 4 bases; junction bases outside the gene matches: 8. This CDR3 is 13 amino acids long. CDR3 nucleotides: TGTGCCATCTTTAGCGGGAGTTCATACGAGCAGTACTTC. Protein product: CAIFSGSSYEQYF.

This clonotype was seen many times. Here the CDR3 reads CASARRGVSYEQYF. The CDR3 DNA reads as TGTGCCAGCGCTCGAAGGGGGGTTAGCTACGAGCAGTACTTC. The chain uses TRBV28 and TRBJ2-7; D is tentatively TRBD1 or TRBD2 (6 bases each). Germline lookup yields CDR1 MDHEN and CDR2 SYDVKM. Trimming removed 8 bases from V and 3 bases from J, with 17 bases in between. The CDR3 loop spans 14 amino acids.

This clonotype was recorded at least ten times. As DNA, the CDR3 is TGTGCCAGCAGTGCATCCTATGGACGCAATCAGCCCCAGCATTTT. Encoded protein: CASSASYGRNQPQHF. The chain links TRBV2 to TRBJ1-5; D is unresolved. Trimming removed 4 bases at V and 2 bases at J, with 12 bases between. The CDR3 consists of 15 residues. The germline gives CDR1 SNHLY, CDR2 FYNNEI.

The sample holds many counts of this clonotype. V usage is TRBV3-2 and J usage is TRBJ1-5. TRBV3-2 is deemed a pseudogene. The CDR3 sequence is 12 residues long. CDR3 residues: CASSQEIKPQHF. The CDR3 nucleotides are TGTGCCAGCAGCCAAGAAATTAAGCCCCAGCATTTT.

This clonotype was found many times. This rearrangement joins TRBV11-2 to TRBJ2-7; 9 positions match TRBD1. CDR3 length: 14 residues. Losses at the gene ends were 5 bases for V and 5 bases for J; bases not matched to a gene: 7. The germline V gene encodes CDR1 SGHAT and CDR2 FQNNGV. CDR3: CASSPVGQGNEQYF. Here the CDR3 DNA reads TGTGCCAGCAGCCCGGTGGGACAGGGAAACGAGCAGTACTTC. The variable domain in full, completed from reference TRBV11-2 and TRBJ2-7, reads EAGVAQSPRYKIIEKRQSVAFWCNPISGHATLYWYQQILGQGPKLLIQFQNNGVVDDSQLPKDRFSAERLKGVDSTLKIQPAKLEDSAVYLCASSPVGQGNEQYFGPGTRLTVT.

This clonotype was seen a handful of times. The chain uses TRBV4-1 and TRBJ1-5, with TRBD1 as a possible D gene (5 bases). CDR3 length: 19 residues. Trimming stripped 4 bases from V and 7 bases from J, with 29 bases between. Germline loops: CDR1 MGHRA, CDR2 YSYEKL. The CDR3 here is CASSPLPGGGGESGQPQHF. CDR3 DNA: TGCGCCAGCAGCCCCCTACCCGGGGGGGGTGGGGAGAGTGGACAGCCCCAGCATTTT.

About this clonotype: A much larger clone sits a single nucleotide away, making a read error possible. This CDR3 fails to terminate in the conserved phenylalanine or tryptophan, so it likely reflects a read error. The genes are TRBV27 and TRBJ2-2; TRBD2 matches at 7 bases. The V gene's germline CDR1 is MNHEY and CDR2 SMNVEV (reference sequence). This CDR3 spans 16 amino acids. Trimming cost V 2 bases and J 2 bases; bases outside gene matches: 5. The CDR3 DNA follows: TGTGCCAGCAGTTTAGGGACTACCCACAACACCGGGGAGCTGTTTTCT. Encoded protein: CASSLGTTHNTGELFS.

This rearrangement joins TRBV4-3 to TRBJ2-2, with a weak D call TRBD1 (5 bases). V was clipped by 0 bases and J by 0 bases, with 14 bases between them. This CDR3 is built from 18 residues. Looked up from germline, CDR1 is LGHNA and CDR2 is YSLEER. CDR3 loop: CASSQDPLWGSNTGELFF. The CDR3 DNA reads TGCGCCAGCAGCCAAGATCCCCTCTGGGGCTCGAACACCGGGGAGCTGTTTTTT.

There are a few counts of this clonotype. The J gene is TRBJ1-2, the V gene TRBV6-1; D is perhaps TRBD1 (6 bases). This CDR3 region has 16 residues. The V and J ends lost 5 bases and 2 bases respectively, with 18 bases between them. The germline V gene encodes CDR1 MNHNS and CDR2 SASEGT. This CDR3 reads CASSTNFGQPNYGYTF. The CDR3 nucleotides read TGTGCCAGCAGTACCAACTTTGGACAGCCAAACTATGGCTACACCTTC.

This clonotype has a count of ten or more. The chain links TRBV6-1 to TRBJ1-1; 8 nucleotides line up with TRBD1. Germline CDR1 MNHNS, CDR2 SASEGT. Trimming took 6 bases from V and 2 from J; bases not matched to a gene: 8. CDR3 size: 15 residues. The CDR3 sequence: CASRVDRGPNTEAFF. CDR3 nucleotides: TGTGCCAGCAGAGTTGACAGGGGACCCAACACTGAAGCTTTCTTT.

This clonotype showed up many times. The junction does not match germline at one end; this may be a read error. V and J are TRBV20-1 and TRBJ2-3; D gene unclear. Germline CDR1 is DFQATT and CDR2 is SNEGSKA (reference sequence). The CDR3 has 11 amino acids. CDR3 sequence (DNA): TGCACTGCTTGGGGCACAGATACGCAGTATTTT. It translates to CTAWGTDTQYF.

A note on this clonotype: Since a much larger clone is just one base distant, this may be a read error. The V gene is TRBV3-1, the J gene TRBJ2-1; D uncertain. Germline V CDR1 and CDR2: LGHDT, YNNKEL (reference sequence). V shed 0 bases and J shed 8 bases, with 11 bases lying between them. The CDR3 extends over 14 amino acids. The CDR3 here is CASSQEEGWDEQFF. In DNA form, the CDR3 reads TGTGCCAGCAGCCAAGAAGAAGGCTGGGATGAGCAGTTCTTC.